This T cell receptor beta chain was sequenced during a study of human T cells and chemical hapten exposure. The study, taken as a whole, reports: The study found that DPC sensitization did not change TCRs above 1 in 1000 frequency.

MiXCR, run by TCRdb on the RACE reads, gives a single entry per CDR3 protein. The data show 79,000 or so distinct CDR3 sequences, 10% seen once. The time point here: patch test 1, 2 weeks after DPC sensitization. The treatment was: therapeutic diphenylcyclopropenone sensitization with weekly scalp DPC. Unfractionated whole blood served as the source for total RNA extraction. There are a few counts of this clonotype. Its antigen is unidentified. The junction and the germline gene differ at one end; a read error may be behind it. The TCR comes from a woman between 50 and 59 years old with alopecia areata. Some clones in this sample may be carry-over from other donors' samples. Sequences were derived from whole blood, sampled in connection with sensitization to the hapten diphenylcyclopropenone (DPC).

CDR3 sequence reads: CASNLGQAFYNSPLHF. CDR3 DNA: TGCGCCAGCAACTTGGGACAGGCCTTCTATAATTCACCCCTCCACTTT. The rearrangement uses TRBV5-1 and TRBJ1-6; TRBD1 agrees at 8 bases. Germline CDR1 and CDR2: SGHRS and YFSETQ. The CDR3 is 16 amino acids.